These 32 T cell receptor beta chains originate from one sample sequenced in a study of beta chain features in type 1 diabetes (dated by TCRdb to between 2017 and 2018). General study outcomes and caveats: In all four CD4+ subsets, TCRB CDR3 length was moderately but significantly shorter in type 1 diabetes patients.

The antigens for these receptors are not known. Receptor libraries were prepared by the immunoSEQ multiplex PCR assay. The entire amount of isolated RNA was reverse transcribed using the High Capacity cDNA Reverse Transcription Kit, so the sequenced TCRB transcripts were expressed ones. TCRdb retrieved this table from immuneACCESS and kept in-frame rearrangements only. Not all clones are present; in checked studies, unresolved V genes account for under half, and no reason is known for the remainder. The sample profile shows some 250,000 clones; approximately 11% of them were found once. Of the sample, roughly 0.017% falls within the top ten clones. The sample comprised naive CD4+ T cells from blood. What the cell subset or site label conveys for this sample: true naive CD4+ T cells. The source of these receptors is a man aged 25 to 40 with type 1 diabetes.

This clone was seen a handful of times. The chain has TRBV28 and TRBJ2-7, with 8 bases aligning to TRBD1. The CDR3 is 14 amino acids. Germline-derived CDR1 and CDR2 are MDHEN and SYDVKM. Trimming cost V 7 bases and J 3 bases; bases outside gene matches: 8. The CDR3 DNA follows: TGTGCCAGCACCGTGGGGGGACAGGACTACGAGCAGTACTTC. It encodes CASTVGGQDYEQYF. Using reference TRBV28 and TRBJ2-7 for the parts outside the CDR3, the full variable domain is DVKVTQSSRYLVKRTGEKVFLECVQDMDHENMFWYRQDPGLGLRLIYFSYDVKMKEKGDIPEGYSVSREKKERFSLILESASTNQTSMYLCASTVGGQDYEQYFGPGTRLTVT.

This chain links TRBV7-8 with TRBJ2-7; TRBD1 matches 8 bases. Trimming took 3 bases from V and 5 from J; bases not matched to a gene: 6. The CDR3 is 14 residues long. The V gene's germline CDR1 is SGHVS and CDR2 FQNEAQ. The CDR3 protein is CASSFDRGFNEQYF. Here the CDR3 DNA reads TGTGCCAGCAGCTTTGACAGGGGCTTTAACGAGCAGTACTTC.

This clone was seen more than once but under ten times. Other DNA sequences from this sample encode an identical CDR3 as well. The chain joins TRBV18 to TRBJ2-5; 7 bases are a match to TRBD1. The CDR3 spans 13 residues. Germline CDR1 is KGHSH and CDR2 is LQKENI. V shed 4 bases, J shed 2 bases, and the junction held 1 base outside the gene matches. In nucleotides, the CDR3 is TGTGCCAGCTCACGGGACAGTCAAGAGACCCAGTACTTC. Amino acid sequence: CASSRDSQETQYF.

This chain connects TRBV7-9 to TRBJ2-7, with TRBD1 matching 10 bases. The ends lost 4 bases at V and 2 bases at J; junction bases unmatched: 5. The CDR3 length is 15 residues. CDR1 and CDR2 (germline): SEHNR, FQNEAQ (reference sequence). The CDR3 DNA reads TGTGCCAGCAGCTCCACGGACAGGGGGGCCTACGAGCAGTACTTC. As protein: CASSSTDRGAYEQYF.

The chain joins TRBV5-1 to TRBJ2-3; D may be TRBD2 (6 bases). This CDR3 region has 16 residues. From germline, CDR1 is SGHRS and CDR2 YFSETQ. With 0 bases removed from V and 4 bases from J, the gap between germline ends came to 15 bases. The DNA of the CDR3 is TGCGCCAGCAGCTTGGAGGCGCAGGGAGGCCCAGATACGCAGTATTTT. The encoded protein is CASSLEAQGGPDTQYF.

This clone turned up a few times. The genes are TRBV5-4 and TRBJ2-1; 10 nucleotides match TRBD1. The CDR3 contains 14 residues. The germline gives CDR1 SGHNT, CDR2 YYREEE (reference sequence). Trimming took 1 base from V and 10 from J; bases not matched to a gene: 5. The CDR3 bases are TGTGCCAGCAGCTTGAGGGACAGGGGTCCCGAGCAGTTCTTC. It encodes CASSLRDRGPEQFF.

This chain uses TRBV2 with TRBJ2-1; D is possibly TRBD1 (6 bases). In germline, CDR1 is SNHLY, CDR2 FYNNEI. The CDR3 runs to 13 residues. V was cut by 7 bases and J by 0 bases, with 7 bases left in between. The CDR3 sequence is CASKQGSYNEQFF. The DNA for the CDR3 is TGTGCCAGCAAACAGGGCTCCTACAATGAGCAGTTCTTC.

V gene TRBV4-1 combines with J gene TRBJ2-2; D unclear. Trimming took off 2 bases at V and 6 bases at J, with 7 bases between the two ends. CDR3 length: 13 residues. Germline lookup yields CDR1 MGHRA and CDR2 YSYEKL. The CDR3 sequence: CASSQTRAGELFF. The CDR3 coding sequence is TGCGCCAGCAGCCAAACCCGGGCCGGGGAGCTGTTTTTT.

This clone was detected only a few times. The J gene is TRBJ2-5, the V gene TRBV7-9, with D tentatively TRBD2 (6 bases). The CDR3 sequence is 15 residues long. V lost 3 bases and J 2 bases, leaving 13 bases between the germline ends. Germline V gene sequence: CDR1 SEHNR, CDR2 FQNEAQ (reference sequence). The CDR3 reads CASSFLAGRQETQYF. In DNA form, the CDR3 reads TGTGCCAGCAGCTTTTTGGCGGGACGACAAGAGACCCAGTACTTC. Full variable domain (remainder filled in from reference TRBV7-9 and TRBJ2-5): DTGVSQNPRHKITKRGQNVTFRCDPISEHNRLYWYRQTLGQGPEFLTYFQNEAQLEKSRLLSDRFSAERPKGSFSTLEIQRTEQGDSAMYLCASSFLAGRQETQYFGPGTRLLVL.

V usage is TRBV19 and J usage is TRBJ2-5, with 9 nucleotides matching TRBD2. Trimming at V came to 7 bases and at J to 2 bases, leaving 8 bases not matched to a gene. CDR1 and CDR2 (germline): LNHDA, SQIVND (reference sequence). The CDR3 consists of 15 residues. The CDR3 is CASTFSGGPQETQYF. Written as DNA, the CDR3 is TGTGCCAGTACCTTTAGCGGGGGACCTCAAGAGACCCAGTACTTC.

This chain joins TRBV6-1 and TRBJ1-5, with a tentative D call TRBD1 (5 bases). V was clipped by 3 bases and J by 7 bases, with 10 bases between them. The CDR3 runs to 13 residues. Per the germline V gene, CDR1 is MNHNS and CDR2 is SASEGT. This CDR3 is CASSEIREQPQHF. The DNA for the CDR3 is TGTGCCAGCAGTGAGATCAGGGAACAGCCCCAGCATTTT.

The J gene is TRBJ2-1, the V gene TRBV9, with 7 bases matching TRBD2. The junction had 7 bases not matched to a gene; V was cut back by 4 bases and J by 12 bases. Germline assignment: CDR1 SGDLS and CDR2 YYNGEE. The CDR3 length is 12 residues. In DNA form, the CDR3 reads TGTGCCAGCAGCCAACCTAGCGGAACGCAGTTCTTC. This translates into CASSQPSGTQFF.

The chain links TRBV15 to TRBJ2-2; D ambiguous. Trimming stripped 7 bases from V and 4 bases from J, with 13 bases between. Germline lookup yields CDR1 LNHNV and CDR2 YYDKDF (reference sequence). The CDR3 is made up of 14 amino acids. CDR3 bases: TGTGCCACCAAAGAGTCTCCAAGCACCGGGGAGCTGTTTTTT. Protein product: CATKESPSTGELFF. Based on the CDR3 plus reference TRBV15 and TRBJ2-2, the full variable domain is DAMVIQNPRYQVTQFGKPVTLSCSQTLNHNVMYWYQQKSSQAPKLLFHYYDKDFNNEADTPDNFQSRRPNTSFCFLDIRSPGLGDTAMYLCATKESPSTGELFFGEGSRLTVL.

This chain uses TRBV19 with TRBJ1-5; 8 positions match TRBD1. Trimming cost V 6 bases and J 6 bases; bases outside gene matches: 10. Germline CDR1 reads LNHDA; CDR2 reads SQIVND (reference sequence). CDR3 length: 15 residues. The CDR3 region has the DNA TGTGCCAGTAGCCCCGGACAGGGTTGGACTCAGCCCCAGCATTTT. Protein sequence: CASSPGQGWTQPQHF.

J is TRBJ2-7 and V is TRBV18; 10 bases agree with TRBD2. The CDR3 totals 15 residues. The germline V gene has CDR1 KGHSH and CDR2 LQKENI. The V gene end was trimmed by 6 bases and the J gene end by 6 bases; junction bases not matched to a gene: 11. For the CDR3, the DNA is TGTGCCAGCTCGTCTGGACTAGCGGAGGCCTTCGAGCAGTACTTC. Protein sequence: CASSSGLAEAFEQYF.

The chain's CDR3 is CASSPGTSFSGELFF. The CDR3 DNA reads TGTGCCAGCTCACCCGGGACTTCCTTCTCCGGGGAGCTGTTTTTT. J is TRBJ2-2 and V is TRBV18; D is perhaps TRBD2 (6 bases). The CDR3 has 15 residues. From germline, CDR1 is KGHSH and CDR2 LQKENI. The V gene lost 3 bases and the J gene lost 6 bases, with 14 bases spanning the gap.

The chain carries TRBV30 and TRBJ1-2, with D tentatively TRBD1 (6 bases). V was cut by 4 bases and J by 8 bases, with 17 bases left in between. CDR3 length: 13 amino acids. Germline loops: CDR1 GTSNPN, CDR2 SVGIG (reference sequence). CDR3 region: CAWTSGQLLGYTF. Written as DNA, the CDR3 is TGTGCCTGGACTTCCGGACAGCTATTGGGCTACACCTTC.

CDR3 bases: TGTGCCAGCTACCCCACCGGGACAGGTGCAACTAATGAAAAACTGTTTTTT. Amino acid sequence: CASYPTGTGATNEKLFF. This rearrangement joins TRBV28 to TRBJ1-4, with 8 bases aligning to TRBD1. The CDR3 loop spans 17 amino acids. V lost 8 bases and J lost 0; bases outside the gene matches: 11. Germline-derived CDR1 and CDR2 are MDHEN and SYDVKM.

The chain recombines TRBV19 with TRBJ1-5; 8 bases align to TRBD1. The CDR3 runs to 13 residues. V gave up 8 bases and J gave up 7 bases; unmatched junction bases: 7. Germline V gene lookup returns CDR1 LNHDA and CDR2 SQIVND (reference sequence). In DNA, the CDR3 is TGTGCCAGTGGAGACAGGGGAGGGCAGCCCCAGCATTTT. Translating it yields CASGDRGGQPQHF.

This clone was found a few times. The rearrangement uses TRBV7-2 and TRBJ2-3; 8 nucleotides align to TRBD1. The J segment lost 5 bases and the V segment lost 6 bases, leaving 4 bases of the junction unmatched. The germline V gene has CDR1 SGHTA and CDR2 FQGNSA. The CDR3 totals 13 residues. CDR3 DNA: TGTGCCAGCAGGTTTACAGGGGGAGATACGCAGTATTTT. Amino acid sequence: CASRFTGGDTQYF. Complete variable domain (other parts from reference TRBV7-2 and TRBJ2-3): GAGVSQSPSNKVTEKGKDVELRCDPISGHTALYWYRQSLGQGLEFLIYFQGNSAPDKSGLPSDRFSAERTGGSVSTLTIQRTQQEDSAVYLCASRFTGGDTQYFGPGTRLTVL.

The sample holds a few counts of this clone. The rearrangement uses TRBV4-1 and TRBJ2-1; 7 bases match TRBD1. Per the germline V gene, CDR1 is MGHRA and CDR2 is YSYEKL. The CDR3 sequence is 18 residues long. After removal of 1 base from V and 6 bases from J, the junction contained 15 bases not matched to a gene. The CDR3 is CASSQGVIRTGVINEQFF. CDR3 bases: TGCGCCAGCAGCCAAGGCGTAATAAGGACAGGAGTTATCAATGAGCAGTTCTTC.

This clone has just a few counts. The chain joins TRBV7-2 to TRBJ1-6; D is unclear. Looked up from germline, CDR1 is SGHTA and CDR2 is FQGNSA. This CDR3 spans 14 amino acids. Trimming pared 4 bases from V and 4 bases from J, leaving 8 bases between. CDR3 sequence (DNA): TGTGCCAGCAGCTCCAATAGATATAATTCACCCCTCCACTTT. Residues: CASSSNRYNSPLHF.

This clone was detected a few times. The V and J genes are TRBV7-3 and TRBJ2-2; 7 bases are shared with TRBD1. There are 14 residues in the CDR3. The trim removed 8 bases at V and 2 bases at J, leaving 5 bases unmatched. Germline V gene data show CDR1 as SGHTA and CDR2 as FQGTGA. The CDR3 protein is CASRRGQNTGELFF. The CDR3 bases are TGTGCCAGCCGAAGGGGGCAAAACACCGGGGAGCTGTTTTTT.

This rearrangement joins TRBV4-3 to TRBJ1-2; 8 bases are shared with TRBD1. V was clipped by 0 bases and J by 5 bases; unmatched bases: 5. Germline loops: CDR1 LGHNA, CDR2 YSLEER. The CDR3 has 15 residues. DNA for the CDR3: TGCGCCAGCAGCCAAGAAGGGACAGGTTATTATGGCTACACCTTC. The encoded protein is CASSQEGTGYYGYTF.

The chain joins TRBV11-2 to TRBJ1-1; TRBD1 matches 11 bases. CDR1 is SGHAT and CDR2 is FQNNGV in the germline V gene. This CDR3 has 16 amino acids. Losses at the gene ends were 6 bases for V and 5 bases for J; bases not matched to a gene: 11. The CDR3 loop reads CASRNQAGTGGTEAFF. CDR3 nucleotides: TGTGCCAGCAGAAACCAAGCCGGGACAGGGGGGACTGAAGCTTTCTTT.

The chain recombines TRBV29-1 with TRBJ1-1, with 9 nucleotides matching TRBD1. Germline V gives CDR1 SQVTM, CDR2 ANQGSEA. The CDR3 consists of 13 residues. J was trimmed by 4 bases and V by 5 bases; bases with no gene match: 5. The CDR3 coding sequence is TGCAGCGTTTCGGGACAGGGCAGCACTGAAGCTTTCTTT. Translating gives CSVSGQGSTEAFF. The whole variable domain, filled in from reference TRBV29-1 and TRBJ1-1, reads SAVISQKPSRDICQRGTSLTIQCQVDSQVTMMFWYRQQPGQSLTLIATANQGSEATYESGFVIDKFPISRPNLTFSTLTVSNMSPEDSSIYLCSVSGQGSTEAFFGQGTRLTVV.

This clone was counted only a few times. The CDR3 loop reads CASSSPGVLVNEQYF. The CDR3 DNA is TGTGCCAGCAGCTCTCCAGGGGTTCTAGTCAACGAGCAGTACTTC. The chain recombines TRBV5-5 with TRBJ2-7; the D gene is possibly TRBD1 (6 bases). The CDR3 has 15 residues. Per germline, CDR1 SGHKS and CDR2 YYEKEE (reference sequence). Trimming pared 3 bases from V and 5 bases from J, leaving 18 bases between.

The chain joins TRBV5-4 to TRBJ1-2; 7 bases line up with TRBD1. The CDR3 is 16 residues long. The V gene end was trimmed by 0 bases and the J gene end by 8 bases; junction bases not matched to a gene: 13. The germline CDR1 and CDR2 sequences are SGHNT and YYREEE (reference sequence). The CDR3: CASSLETGSVISGYTF. In DNA, the CDR3 is TGTGCCAGCAGCTTGGAGACAGGGTCAGTAATCAGCGGCTACACCTTC.

This clone was seen only a few times. This chain uses TRBV11-2 with TRBJ2-7; 8 bases line up with TRBD1. Germline values: CDR1 SGHAT, CDR2 FQNNGV. The CDR3 has 16 amino acids. J was trimmed by 2 bases and V by 5 bases; bases with no gene match: 11. The CDR3 region is CASSPIGGQDPYEQYF. CDR3 bases: TGTGCCAGCAGCCCTATTGGGGGACAGGACCCCTACGAGCAGTACTTC.

J is TRBJ2-5 and V is TRBV11-2; TRBD2 is a possible D gene (6 bases). The V gene's germline CDR1 is SGHAT and CDR2 FQNNGV. V shed 7 bases and J shed 5 bases, with 14 bases lying between them. The CDR3 runs 13 residues. The DNA of the CDR3 is TGTGCCAGCAACTATGGACTAACCGAGACCCAGTACTTC. Translating it yields CASNYGLTETQYF.

This clone was counted a few times. The J gene is TRBJ2-7, the V gene TRBV11-2, with TRBD1 identical over 7 bases. CDR3 length: 15 amino acids. CDR1 is SGHAT, CDR2 FQNNGV, per germline. V lost 5 bases, J lost 2 bases, and 9 bases stayed unmatched. The CDR3 region has the DNA TGTGCCAGCAGCCTCGGGACAGTGAGGACCTACGAGCAGTACTTC. Protein product: CASSLGTVRTYEQYF.

A few counts support this clone. V usage is TRBV6-1 and J usage is TRBJ2-4; D is uncertain. Trimming took off 6 bases at V and 2 bases at J, with 5 bases between the two ends. The germline V gene has CDR1 MNHNS and CDR2 SASEGT. CDR3 length: 12 residues. CDR3 in amino acids: CASSVPKNIQYF. DNA of the CDR3: TGTGCCAGCAGCGTTCCCAAAAACATTCAGTACTTC.